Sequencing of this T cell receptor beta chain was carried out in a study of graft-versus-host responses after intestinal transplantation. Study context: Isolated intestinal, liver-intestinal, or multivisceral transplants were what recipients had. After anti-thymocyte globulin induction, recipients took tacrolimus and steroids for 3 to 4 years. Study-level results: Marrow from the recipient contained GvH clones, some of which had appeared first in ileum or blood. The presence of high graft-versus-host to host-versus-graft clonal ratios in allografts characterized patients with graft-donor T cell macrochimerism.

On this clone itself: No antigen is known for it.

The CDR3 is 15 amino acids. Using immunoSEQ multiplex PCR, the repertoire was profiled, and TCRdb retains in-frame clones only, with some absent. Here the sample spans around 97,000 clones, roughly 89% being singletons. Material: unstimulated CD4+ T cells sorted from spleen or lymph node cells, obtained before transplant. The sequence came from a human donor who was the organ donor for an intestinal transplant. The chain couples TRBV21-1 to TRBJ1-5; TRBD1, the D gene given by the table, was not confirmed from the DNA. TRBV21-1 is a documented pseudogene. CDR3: CASSKGPGDNQPQHF. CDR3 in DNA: TGTGCCAGCAGCAAAGGCCCAGGGGATAATCAGCCCCAGCATTTT.